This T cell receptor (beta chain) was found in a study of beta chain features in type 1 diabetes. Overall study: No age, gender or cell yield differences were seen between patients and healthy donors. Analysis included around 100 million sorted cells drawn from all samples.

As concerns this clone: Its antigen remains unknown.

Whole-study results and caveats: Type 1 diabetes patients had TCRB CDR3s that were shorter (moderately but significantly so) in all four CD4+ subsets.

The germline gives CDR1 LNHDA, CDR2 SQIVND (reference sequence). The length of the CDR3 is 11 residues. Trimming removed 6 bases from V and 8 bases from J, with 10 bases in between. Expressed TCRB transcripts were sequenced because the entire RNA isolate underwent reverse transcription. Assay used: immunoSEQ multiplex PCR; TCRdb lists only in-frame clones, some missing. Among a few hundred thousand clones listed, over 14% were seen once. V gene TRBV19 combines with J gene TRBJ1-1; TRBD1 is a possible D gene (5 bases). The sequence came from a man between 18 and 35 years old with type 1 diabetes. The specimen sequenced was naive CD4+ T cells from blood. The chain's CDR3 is CASRLTGEAFF. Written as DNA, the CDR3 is TGTGCCAGTAGGTTAACAGGAGAAGCTTTCTTT.